The rows below give T cell receptor beta chains drawn from one sample of a study of CD8 T cells in Susac syndrome. A single record per CDR3 protein comes from TCRdb applying MiXCR to the immunoSEQ multiplex PCR reads. Among about 110,000 distinct CDR3 sequences listed, approximately 93% were seen once. The material sequenced was CD8+ T cells from PBMCs. Receptor source: a human donor with Susac syndrome. Both conserved end residues are part of each CDR3. D genes are given only for firm matches. Size tells how often a clone was seen (once, few, many) or the class of an expanded clone, and some rows leave it out.

TRBV12-3/TRBV12-4	TRBD1	TRBJ1-2	13	NA	TGTGCCAGCAGTGGTGGGACAGGGGATGGCTACACCTTC	CASSGGTGDGYTF
TRBV11-1	TRBD2	TRBJ2-7	14	NA	TGTGCCAGCAGCCACGCCGGGGGGTCCTACGAGCAGTACTTC	CASSHAGGSYEQYF
TRBV12-3/TRBV12-4	NA	TRBJ2-3	15	NA	TGTGCCAGCAGTTTTGGGGCGGTAAGCACAGATACGCAGTATTTT	CASSFGAVSTDTQYF
TRBV9	NA	TRBJ2-1	20	NA	TGTGCCAGCAGCGTTCATCCCGGGACTGGCAGCGATCCACGTTACAATGAGCAGTTCTTC	CASSVHPGTGSDPRYNEQFF
TRBV20-1	TRBD2	TRBJ2-2	13	NA	TGCAGTGCTACTACTAGCGGGGACCTGGAGCTGTTTTTT	CSATTSGDLELFF
TRBV19	NA	TRBJ2-1	10	NA	TGTGCCAGTAGTGGTGGAGAGCAGTTCTTC	CASSGGEQFF
TRBV28	NA	TRBJ1-1	14	NA	TGTGCCAGCAGTCCGCGTACTACGGGGACTGAAGCTTTCTTT	CASSPRTTGTEAFF
TRBV27	TRBD2	TRBJ2-1	16	NA	TGTGCCAGCAGTTTAGATAGCGGGGGTCTCTACAATGAGCAGTTCTTC	CASSLDSGGLYNEQFF
TRBV29-1	NA	TRBJ2-1	17	NA	TGCAGCGTAAGGGGCGTTGTAGCCTCCTCCTCCTACAATGAGCAGTTCTTC	CSVRGVVASSSYNEQFF
TRBV24-1	NA	TRBJ2-2	16	NA	TGTGCCACCAGTGCCCCTTTGGAGGACGGACTCGGGGAGCTGTTTTTT	CATSAPLEDGLGELFF
TRBV20-1	TRBD1	TRBJ1-5	15	NA	TGCAGTGCTAGAGATGGGCAGGACAGGGTCCAGCCCCAGCATTTT	CSARDGQDRVQPQHF
TRBV6-6	NA	TRBJ1-6	11	NA	TGTGCCAGCAGGGACGGATCACCCCTCCACTTT	CASRDGSPLHF
TRBV13	TRBD2	TRBJ2-5	16	NA	TGTGCCAGCAGCCCCTCCGGGACTAGCGGGCAAGAGACCCAGTACTTC	CASSPSGTSGQETQYF
TRBV7-6	NA	TRBJ2-7	13	once	TGTGCCAGCAGGGAGGCTAGCTCATACGAGCAGTACTTC	CASREASSYEQYF
TRBV20-1	NA	TRBJ1-4	16	NA	TGCAGTGCTAGTTCGGCAGGGCTTGCAACTAATGAAAAACTGTTTTTT	CSASSAGLATNEKLFF
TRBV4-3	NA	TRBJ1-5	14	NA	TGCGCCAGCAGCCAAGAAAACCGGAGGGAGCCCCAGCATTTT	CASSQENRREPQHF
TRBV5-4	TRBD1	TRBJ2-2	18	NA	TGTGCCAGCAGCTTCCGTGAGGGACAGGGGCCGAACACCGGGGAGCTGTTTTTT	CASSFREGQGPNTGELFF
TRBV3-1	NA	TRBJ1-1	13	few	TGTGCCAGCAGCCAAGGGAAGTACACTGAAGCTTTCTTT	CASSQGKYTEAFF
TRBV7-9	NA	TRBJ2-5	14	NA	TGTGCCAGCAGCTTAGATTCGGTTGAAGAGACCCAGTACTTC	CASSLDSVEETQYF
TRBV7-9	TRBD2	TRBJ2-1	15	once	TGTGCCAGCAGCTTTCGCAGCGGGGATCGCAATGAGCAGTTCTTC	CASSFRSGDRNEQFF
TRBV3-1	NA	TRBJ2-1	12	NA	TGTGCCAGCAGCCAATACTACAATGAGCAGTTCTTC	CASSQYYNEQFF
TRBV19	TRBD1	TRBJ2-2	15	NA	TGTGCCAGTAGTCTCCAACAGGGGGCAGGGGGGGAGCTGTTTTTT	CASSLQQGAGGELFF
TRBV2	NA	TRBJ2-5	13	NA	TGTGCCAGCAGGCCGGGCCCTGGGGAGACCCAGTACTTC	CASRPGPGETQYF
TRBV6-6	NA	TRBJ2-7	16	NA	TGTGCCAGCAGTCAACGAACGGCTAGCGAGTCCTACGAGCAGTACTTC	CASSQRTASESYEQYF
TRBV12-3/TRBV12-4	TRBD1	TRBJ2-2	14	NA	TGTGCCAGCAGCCCAGGGGGCCCCACCGGGGAGCTGTTTTTT	CASSPGGPTGELFF
TRBV7-8	NA	TRBJ2-3	13	NA	TGTGCCAGCAGCTTATTGGGGGTAGATACGCAGTATTTT	CASSLLGVDTQYF
TRBV4-2	NA	TRBJ2-7	19	NA	TGTGCCAGCAGCCAAGAAGAAGGGATCGACGGCGGTGAGGTCTACGAGCAGTACTTC	CASSQEEGIDGGEVYEQYF
TRBV12-3/TRBV12-4	TRBD1	TRBJ1-2	12	once	TGTGCCAGCACCCCAGGGGGCTATGGCTACACCTTC	CASTPGGYGYTF
TRBV7-8	NA	TRBJ2-7	11	NA	TGTGCCAGCAGCCCTAAGGATGAGCAGTACTTC	CASSPKDEQYF
TRBV7-8	NA	TRBJ2-5	14	NA	TGTGCCAGCAGCCCCTGGGGGTACCAAGAGACCCAGTACTTC	CASSPWGYQETQYF
TRBV4-1	NA	TRBJ2-1	12	NA	TGCGCCAACAGCCAAGATTACAATGAGCAGTTCTTC	CANSQDYNEQFF
TRBV6-2/TRBV6-3	NA	TRBJ2-2	16	NA	TGTGCCAGCAGTTACTCGAAAGCGACGAACACCGGGGAGCTGTTTTTT	CASSYSKATNTGELFF
TRBV29-1	NA	TRBJ1-1	11	NA	TGCAGCGTCCCGGGCGACACTGAAGCTTTCTTT	CSVPGDTEAFF
TRBV29-1	TRBD1	TRBJ1-2	15	once	TGCAGCGTTCCGGGACAGGGGACAGGGGCCTATGGCTACACCTTC	CSVPGQGTGAYGYTF
TRBV4-1	NA	TRBJ2-2	15	few	TGCGCCAGCAGCCAAGGCCCGGCGGGCACCGGGGAGCTGTTTTTT	CASSQGPAGTGELFF
TRBV14	TRBD2	TRBJ2-1	17	NA	TGTGCCAGCAGCCAAGGAATCGGGACTAGCGGGGTCCATGAGCAGTTCTTC	CASSQGIGTSGVHEQFF
TRBV11-3	NA	TRBJ2-3	12	NA	TGTGCCAGCAGCTTACCGGGACATACGCAGTATTTT	CASSLPGHTQYF
TRBV4-1	TRBD2	TRBJ2-3	15	NA	TGCGCCAGCAAATTAATAGCGGGGGGCAAAGATACGCAGTATTTT	CASKLIAGGKDTQYF
TRBV4-3	NA	TRBJ1-1	12	NA	TGCGCCAGCAGGAACCAGAACACTGAAGCTTTCTTT	CASRNQNTEAFF
TRBV3-1	NA	TRBJ1-3	17	NA	TGTGCCAGCAGCCAAGAACCGACGGTTCACTCTGGAAACACCATATATTTT	CASSQEPTVHSGNTIYF
TRBV2	TRBD1	TRBJ2-1	14	NA	TGTGCCAGCACCGGGACAGGGGGGTACAATGAGCAGTTCTTC	CASTGTGGYNEQFF
TRBV7-2	NA	TRBJ1-6	18	NA	TGTGCCAGCAGCTTAGGCCTGGTGGGGGCAGAATTGAATTCACCCCTCCACTTT	CASSLGLVGAELNSPLHF
TRBV20-1	TRBD1	TRBJ1-2	13	NA	TGCAGTGCGCTTTCAGGGGGTAACTATGGCTACACCTTC	CSALSGGNYGYTF
TRBV29-1	NA	TRBJ1-2	11	NA	TGCAGCGTGCGGGCAGTTGATGGCTACACCTTC	CSVRAVDGYTF
TRBV20-1	NA	TRBJ2-7	12	NA	TGCAGTGCTAGAGGCTTGGACTTTGCGCAGTACTTC	CSARGLDFAQYF
TRBV20-1	NA	TRBJ2-7	16	NA	TGCAGTGCTAGAGATCTCGGGGGCCTTGAGATCTACGAGCAGTACTTC	CSARDLGGLEIYEQYF
TRBV20-1	TRBD1	TRBJ2-1	14	NA	TGCAGTGCTATAGTACCGGGACAGTACAATGAGCAGTTCTTC	CSAIVPGQYNEQFF
TRBV18	NA	TRBJ2-7	13	NA	TGTGCCAGCTCACCTCTGTCAGGTGCCGAGCAGTACTTC	CASSPLSGAEQYF
TRBV29-1	NA	TRBJ1-1	11	NA	TGCAGCGTTGGAGACCTAGGTGAAGCTTTCTTT	CSVGDLGEAFF